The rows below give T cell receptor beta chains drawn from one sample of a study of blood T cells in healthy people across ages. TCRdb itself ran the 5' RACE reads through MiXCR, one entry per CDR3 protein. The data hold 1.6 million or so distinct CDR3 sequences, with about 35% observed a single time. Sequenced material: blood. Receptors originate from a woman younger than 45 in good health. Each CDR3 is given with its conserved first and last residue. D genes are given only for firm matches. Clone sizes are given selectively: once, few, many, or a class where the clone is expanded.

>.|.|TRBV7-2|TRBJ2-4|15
TGTGCCAGCAGCTTATCTGGGACAGCCAAAAACATTCAGTACTTC
CASSLSGTAKNIQYF
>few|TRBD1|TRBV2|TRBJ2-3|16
TGTGCCAGCAGTGATCCGGGCAGGGGGCCATCAGATACGCAGTATTTT
CASSDPGRGPSDTQYF
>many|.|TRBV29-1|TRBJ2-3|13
TGCAGCGTTATATTAGGCGGCACAGATACGCAGTATTTT
CSVILGGTDTQYF
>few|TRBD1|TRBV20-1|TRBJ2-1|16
TGCAGTGCTAGAGATCCGGGACAGGGGGCGGACAATGAGCAGTTCTTC
CSARDPGQGADNEQFF
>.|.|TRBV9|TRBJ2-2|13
TGTGCCAGTCCGGACGGAAACACCGGGGAGCTGTTTTTT
CASPDGNTGELFF
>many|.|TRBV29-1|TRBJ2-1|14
TGCAGCGTAGGACTGCACCTACGGTCGGATGAGCAGTTCTTC
CSVGLHLRSDEQFF
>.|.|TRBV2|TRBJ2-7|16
TGTGCCAGCAGTCTACAGGGGAGGGGCCTCTCCTACGAGCAGTACTTC
CASSLQGRGLSYEQYF
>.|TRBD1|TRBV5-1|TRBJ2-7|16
TGCGCCAGCAGCGGAACTACCGGGACAGGCACCTACGAGCAGTACTTC
CASSGTTGTGTYEQYF
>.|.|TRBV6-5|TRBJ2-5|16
TGTGCCAGCAGTTACGGGCCGCGTGGGGAATTAGAGACCCAGTACTTC
CASSYGPRGELETQYF
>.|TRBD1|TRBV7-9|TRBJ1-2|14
TGTGCCAGCAGCTACCTAGGACAGGTATATGGCTACACCTTC
CASSYLGQVYGYTF
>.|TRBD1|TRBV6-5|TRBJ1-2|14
TGTGCCAGCAGTGCAGAAGGGGGCGGCTATGGCTACACCTTC
CASSAEGGGYGYTF
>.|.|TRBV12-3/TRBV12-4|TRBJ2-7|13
TGTGCCAGCAGTTTAAATCTGAGGGCCCTACTGTACTTC
CASSLNLRALLYF
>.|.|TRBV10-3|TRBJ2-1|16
TGTGCCATCAGTGAGGCGAATCCGAGGTCCTACAATGAGCAGTTCTTC
CAISEANPRSYNEQFF
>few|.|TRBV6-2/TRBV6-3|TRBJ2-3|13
TGTGCCAGCAGTCGACAGGGAGGGAATACGCAGTATTTT
CASSRQGGNTQYF
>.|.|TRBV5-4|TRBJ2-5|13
TGTGCCAGCACCCTGGCTGGGGCAGAGACCCAGTACTTC
CASTLAGAETQYF
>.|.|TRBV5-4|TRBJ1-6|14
TGTGCCAGCAGCTTGCGGGGGGCTGGTTCACCCCTCCACTTT
CASSLRGAGSPLHF
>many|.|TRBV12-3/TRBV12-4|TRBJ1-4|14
TGTGCCAGCAGTCCGGGCCCTGTTACCGGAAAACTGTTTTTT
CASSPGPVTGKLFF
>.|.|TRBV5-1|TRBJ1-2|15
TGCGCCAGCGGCCGCGGACAGACAGTCAACTATGGCTACACCTTC
CASGRGQTVNYGYTF
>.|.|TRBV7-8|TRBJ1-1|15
TGTGCCAGCAGCTTAGAAGGGTCAGGAGGGACTGAAGCTTTCTTT
CASSLEGSGGTEAFF
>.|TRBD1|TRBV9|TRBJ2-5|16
TGTGCCAGCAGCCCGGGACAGGTCGAGGGGCCAGAGACCCAGTACTTC
CASSPGQVEGPETQYF
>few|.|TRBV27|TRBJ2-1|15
TGTGCCAGTTGTAAGGGACGACACACCAACAATGAGCAGTTCTTC
CASCKGRHTNNEQFF
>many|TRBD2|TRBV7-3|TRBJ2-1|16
TGTGCCAGCAGCCTGTCTGGGCTAGCGGGATACAATGAGCAGTTCTTC
CASSLSGLAGYNEQFF
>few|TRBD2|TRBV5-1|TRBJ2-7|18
TGCGCCAGCACCTTCGGGGGTTGGCTAGCGGGTAGCTCCTACGAGCAGTACTTC
CASTFGGWLAGSSYEQYF
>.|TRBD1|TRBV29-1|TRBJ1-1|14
TGCAGCGGCGGGGACAGGGGGCATAACACTGAAGCTTTCTTT
CSGGDRGHNTEAFF
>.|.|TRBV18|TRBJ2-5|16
TGTGCCAGCTCACCGCCAGCCGAACGTAAGCGGGAGACCCAGTACTTC
CASSPPAERKRETQYF
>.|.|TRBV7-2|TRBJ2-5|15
TGTGCCAGCATGGATTCGGTAACCCGCTGGGAGACCCAGTACTTC
CASMDSVTRWETQYF
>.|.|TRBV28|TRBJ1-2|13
TGTGCCAGCGAGGCAGGGAGGACCTATGGCTACACCTTC
CASEAGRTYGYTF
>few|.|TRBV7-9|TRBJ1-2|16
TGTGCCAGCAGCTTAGGGACAGCGACCCCTCACTATGGCTACACCTTC
CASSLGTATPHYGYTF
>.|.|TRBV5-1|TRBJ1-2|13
TGCGCCAGCAGCTTAGGCAGGGGCGTCGGCTACACCTTC
CASSLGRGVGYTF
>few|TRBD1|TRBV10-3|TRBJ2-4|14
TGTGCCATCTCCTCCGGGACAGGGGTCAACATTCAGTACTTC
CAISSGTGVNIQYF
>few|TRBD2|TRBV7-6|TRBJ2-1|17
TGTGCCAGCAGCCCTAGCGGGGGAATCTCCTCCTACAATGAGCAGTTCTTC
CASSPSGGISSYNEQFF
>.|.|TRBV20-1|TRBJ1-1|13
TGCAGTGTCCCCGCCACGGGGAACACTGAAGCTTTCTTT
CSVPATGNTEAFF
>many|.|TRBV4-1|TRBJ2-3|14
TGCGCCAGCAGCCAGGGTAGCAACACAGATACGCAGTATTTT
CASSQGSNTDTQYF
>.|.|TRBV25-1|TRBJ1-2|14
TGTGCCAGCAGTGAAAGATCTAGGGCGGCCGGCTACACCTTC
CASSERSRAAGYTF
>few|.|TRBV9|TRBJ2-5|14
TGTGCCAGCAGCGTAGCTTTTCGGGGGGAGACCCAGTACTTC
CASSVAFRGETQYF
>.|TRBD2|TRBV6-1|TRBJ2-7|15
TGTGCCAGCGGGTTGGCTAGCGGGAGTATCCACGAGCAGTACTTC
CASGLASGSIHEQYF
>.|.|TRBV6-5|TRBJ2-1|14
TGTGCCAGCAGTTACAGATCAGGGAGCGATGAACAGTTCTTC
CASSYRSGSDEQFF
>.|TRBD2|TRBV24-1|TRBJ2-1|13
TGTGCCACCAGTGATTTTGGTCTAGCGGGACAGTTCTTC
CATSDFGLAGQFF
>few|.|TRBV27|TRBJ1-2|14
TGTGCCAGCAGTCCCTCCCATACTACGTGGGGCTACACCTTC
CASSPSHTTWGYTF
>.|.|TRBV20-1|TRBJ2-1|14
TGCAGTGTCCTATCAGGGCCAACTCTTAATGAGCAGTTCTTC
CSVLSGPTLNEQFF
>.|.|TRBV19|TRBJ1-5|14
TGTGCCAGTAGTATAAGTTCAGGGGTTCAGCCCCAGCATTTT
CASSISSGVQPQHF
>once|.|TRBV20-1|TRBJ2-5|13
TGCAGTGCTAGAGAAGCGGTTCAAGGGACCCAGTACTTC
CSAREAVQGTQYF
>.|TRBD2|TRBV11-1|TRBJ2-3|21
TGTGCCAGCAGCGCGGCCCGGCTCAAGACTAGCGGGATAAAAAGCACAGATACGCAGTATTTT
CASSAARLKTSGIKSTDTQYF
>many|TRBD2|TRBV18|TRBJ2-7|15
TGTGCCAGCTCACCAGAGATTAGCGGGGGGACGAAGCAGTACTTC
CASSPEISGGTKQYF
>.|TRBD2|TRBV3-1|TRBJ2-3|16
TGTGCCAGCAGCCAAGATCAAGCGGGGGGCCCCCGCACGCAGTATTTT
CASSQDQAGGPRTQYF
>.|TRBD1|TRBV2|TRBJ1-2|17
TGTGCCAGCAGTGAAGCGGTCGGCAGGGGGCGAAACTATGGCTACACCTTC
CASSEAVGRGRNYGYTF
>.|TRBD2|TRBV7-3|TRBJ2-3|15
TGTGCCAGCAGCTTAACGCAGGGAGGGACAGATACGCAGTATTTT
CASSLTQGGTDTQYF
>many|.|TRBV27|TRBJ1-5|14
TGTGCCAGCAGTCCTGGGGGGGGCAATCAGCCCCAGCATTTT
CASSPGGGNQPQHF
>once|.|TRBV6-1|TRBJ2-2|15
TGTGCCAGCAGTGAAAGGGCCCTCGGTACCGGGGAGCTGTTTTTT
CASSERALGTGELFF
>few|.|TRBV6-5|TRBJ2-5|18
TGTGCCAGCAGTTACGGCTACGGGGGGCCCACCTCCGAAGAGACCCAGTACTTC
CASSYGYGGPTSEETQYF
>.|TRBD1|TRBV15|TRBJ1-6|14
TGTGCCACCAGAGACGGACAGGGAAGTTCACCCCTCCACTTT
CATRDGQGSSPLHF
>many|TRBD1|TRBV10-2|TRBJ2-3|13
TGCGCCAGCGGGGGGCAACAGGGGGTTAAGCAGTATTTT
CASGGQQGVKQYF
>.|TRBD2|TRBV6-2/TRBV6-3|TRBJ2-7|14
TGTGCCAGCAGCGCAACTAGCGGGTCGGCCGAGCAGTACTTC
CASSATSGSAEQYF
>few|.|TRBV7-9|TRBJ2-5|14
TGTGCCAGCAGCTTAGCCTGGGCAAAGGAGACCCAGTACTTC
CASSLAWAKETQYF
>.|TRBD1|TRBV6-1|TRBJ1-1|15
TGTGCCAGCAGTACCCGACAGGGGGTGGACACTGAAGCTTTCTTT
CASSTRQGVDTEAFF
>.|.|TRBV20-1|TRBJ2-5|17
TGCAGTGCTAGAGATTTCGGGGCTAGCGTTTCACAAGAGACCCAGTACTTC
CSARDFGASVSQETQYF
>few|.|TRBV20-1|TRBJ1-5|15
TGCAGTGCTAGGGCGGGGACCGCTAGCAATCAGCCCCAGCATTTT
CSARAGTASNQPQHF
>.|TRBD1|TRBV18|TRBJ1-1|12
TGTGCCAGCTCACCAGGAGACAGGGGAGCTTTCTTT
CASSPGDRGAFF
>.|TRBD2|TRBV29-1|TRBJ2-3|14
TGCAGCTTCAAACCACTAGCGGACACAGATACGCAGTATTTT
CSFKPLADTDTQYF